This entry lists 13 T cell receptor beta chains sequenced from one sample in a study of T cell changes during pregnancy in multiple sclerosis. Measured with immunoSEQ multiplex PCR; TCRdb has only the in-frame clones, and not every one. The sample consists of 40,000 to 60,000 clones, about 90% of them appearing once. Sequencing was performed on peripheral blood, taken in the first trimester of pregnancy. These receptors all come from a female donor in good health, enrolled as a control in a pregnancy study.

The chain links TRBV30 to TRBJ2-7; D uncertain. The CDR3 spans 13 residues. Germline V lookup: CDR1 GTSNPN, CDR2 SVGIG (reference sequence). V was shortened by 2 bases and J by 2 bases, with 10 bases between the two germline ends. The CDR3 nucleotides read TGTGCCTGGAGTCCGCAGCGTACCTACGAGCAGTACTTC. As protein: CAWSPQRTYEQYF.

This clone showed up just a few times. The chain uses TRBV11-2 and TRBJ1-1; no clear D gene. The CDR3 is 15 amino acids. CDR1 and CDR2 (germline): SGHAT, FQNNGV. V was clipped by 1 base and J by 1 base, with 10 bases between them. CDR3 loop: CASSLALSGNTEAFF. CDR3 DNA sequence: TGTGCCAGCAGCTTAGCCCTCTCAGGGAACACTGAAGCTTTCTTT.

This clone was observed a handful of times. This chain links TRBV6-1 with TRBJ1-6; TRBD1 matches 10 bases. The length of the CDR3 is 15 residues. Germline lookup yields CDR1 MNHNS and CDR2 SASEGT. Trimming removed 2 bases from V and 9 bases from J; junction bases left unmatched: 4. The CDR3 sequence: CASSERTGGGSPLHF. In DNA, the CDR3 is TGTGCCAGCAGTGAAAGGACAGGGGGGGGTTCACCCCTCCACTTT.

As for this clone: Because it lacks the conserved phenylalanine or tryptophan at the end, this CDR3 is likely a read error. The limits of the CDR3 on the DNA are not certain, so only TCRdb's listed CDR3 is given. The V and J genes are TRBV27 and TRBJ2-4; the table's D call TRBD1 went unverified against the DNA. A total of 12 residues make up the CDR3, ends included. The germline V gene has CDR1 MNHEY and CDR2 SMNVEV (reference sequence). The CDR3: CASSLDRGSKKL.

The J gene is TRBJ2-1, the V gene TRBV28, with TRBD1 matching over 8 bases. The ends lost 2 bases at V and 4 bases at J; junction bases unmatched: 4. In germline, CDR1 is MDHEN, CDR2 SYDVKM. CDR3 length: 15 amino acids. CDR3 DNA sequence: TGTGCCAGCAGTTTACAGGACAGGGCGTACAATGAGCAGTTCTTC. Protein: CASSLQDRAYNEQFF.

This clone came up a few times. This chain connects TRBV29-1 to TRBJ2-5; TRBD2 matches 10 bases. The CDR3 loop spans 16 amino acids. V trimming: 4 bases; J trimming: 5 bases; junction bases outside the gene matches: 13. Germline V gene data show CDR1 as SQVTM and CDR2 as ANQGSEA. CDR3 in DNA: TGCAGCGTTGCCCGCGGGGTAGCGGGGGGCGAGGAGACCCAGTACTTC. Translation gives CSVARGVAGGEETQYF.

The gene calls are TRBV6-6 and TRBJ1-1, with unresolved D. Germline CDR1 MNHNY, CDR2 SVGAGI (reference sequence). The CDR3 runs to 13 residues. The V end lost 2 bases, the J end lost 1 base, and 5 bases lay between the germline ends. The CDR3 DNA follows: TGTGCCAGCAGTTACATCCGGAACACTGAAGCTTTCTTT. This encodes CASSYIRNTEAFF.

The chain joins TRBV9 to TRBJ2-1; perhaps TRBD1 as D (6 bases). This CDR3 is built from 14 residues. V dropped 2 bases and J dropped 1 base, with 7 bases sitting between them. Germline V gene sequence: CDR1 SGDLS, CDR2 YYNGEE. CDR3: CASSVGASYNEQFF. Here the CDR3 DNA reads TGTGCCAGCAGCGTGGGGGCGTCCTACAATGAGCAGTTCTTC.

The V and J genes are TRBV19 and TRBJ2-3, with 7 bases fitting TRBD1. Germline values: CDR1 LNHDA, CDR2 SQIVND (reference sequence). Losses at the gene ends were 5 bases for V and 2 bases for J; bases not matched to a gene: 13. This CDR3 is built from 17 residues. This chain's CDR3 is CASSLRTGAIFTDTQYF. In nucleotides, the CDR3 is TGTGCCAGTAGTCTCCGGACAGGCGCCATTTTCACAGATACGCAGTATTTT.

A few counts support this clone. V usage is TRBV7-2 and J usage is TRBJ1-2; 7 nucleotides align to TRBD1. After removal of 5 bases from V and 8 bases from J, the junction contained 8 bases not matched to a gene. Germline V gene sequence: CDR1 SGHTA, CDR2 FQGNSA. CDR3 length equals 13 residues. Here the CDR3 reads CASSLSGGEGYTF. The CDR3, as DNA: TGTGCCAGCAGCCTTTCAGGGGGAGAGGGCTACACCTTC.

V gene TRBV28 combines with J gene TRBJ1-5, with 10 bases that match TRBD1. There are 16 residues in the CDR3. J was trimmed by 7 bases and V by 2 bases; bases with no gene match: 8. Germline V gene lookup returns CDR1 MDHEN and CDR2 SYDVKM. The CDR3 sequence: CASSLPTGGAGQPQHF. CDR3 nucleotide sequence: TGTGCCAGCAGTTTACCGACAGGGGGCGCGGGGCAGCCCCAGCATTTT.

The chain combines TRBV6-1 with TRBJ1-1; no firm D call. This CDR3 is 13 amino acids long. Deletions cut 2 bases from V and 1 base from J, with 5 bases between. Looked up from germline, CDR1 is MNHNS and CDR2 is SASEGT. CDR3 nucleotide sequence: TGTGCCAGCAGTGAAACACGGAACACTGAAGCTTTCTTT. Its translation is CASSETRNTEAFF.

This chain uses TRBV5-1 with TRBJ2-3, with 8 bases lining up with TRBD2. The length of the CDR3 is 13 residues. CDR1 SGHRS and CDR2 YFSETQ come from the germline V gene. With 4 bases clipped from V and 6 bases from J, the junction kept 4 bases outside the gene matches. The CDR3 DNA reads as TGCGCCAGCAGCCCCGGGGGGGTGGATACGCAGTATTTT. The encoded protein is CASSPGGVDTQYF.